These 19 T cell receptor beta chains were sequenced from one sample in a study of regulatory T cells in long-lasting Graves disease. The sample's time point: newly diagnosed GD, antithyroid drugs for less than 3 months. The authors made the TCR library using RNA they extracted from PBMCs. Construction of the TCR beta libraries employed iRepertoire HTBI primers in conjunction with Arm-PCR of CDR3 regions. Each CDR3 protein gets one entry after TCRdb re-called the multiplex PCR reads with MiXCR. The table records some 500,000 distinct CDR3 sequences, roughly 15% of them present only once. These data were also filed under a second study, of T cells in Graves' hyperthyroidism and ophthalmopathy.

The sequences come from peripheral blood mononuclear cells (PBMCs), collected at new diagnosis, from a patient treated with antithyroid drugs. The origin of the receptors is a woman aged 40-60 years with Graves disease.

The chain uses TRBV10-2 and TRBJ2-7, with D possibly being TRBD1 or TRBD2 (5 bases each). The germline V gene has CDR1 WSHSY and CDR2 SAAADI. The CDR3 runs 13 residues. Trimming removed 8 bases at V and 3 bases at J, with 14 bases between. DNA of the CDR3: TGCGCCAGCCGAGGGGCCGTCTACTACGAGCAGTACTTC. Amino acids: CASRGAVYYEQYF.

The chain is built from TRBV4-1 and TRBJ2-1, with D unresolved. CDR3 length equals 16 residues. Germline V gene lookup returns CDR1 MGHRA and CDR2 YSYEKL. V was pared by 1 base and J by 0 bases, with 10 bases between. The CDR3 region has the DNA TGCGCCAGCAGCCAAGTGCGGCTTTTCTCCTACAATGAGCAGTTCTTC. Encoded protein: CASSQVRLFSYNEQFF.

This clonotype was counted many times. The chain couples TRBV2 to TRBJ2-1, with TRBD2 matching 7 bases. With 11 bases clipped from V and 0 bases from J, the junction kept 10 bases outside the gene matches. Germline V gene data show CDR1 as SNHLY and CDR2 as FYNNEI. There are 15 residues in the CDR3. Here the CDR3 DNA reads TGTGCCGGCACCGGGAGGTCGCGCTCCTACAATGAGCAGTTCTTC. Residues: CAGTGRSRSYNEQFF.

This clonotype was detected only a few times. The chain uses TRBV27 and TRBJ1-5, with 7 nucleotides matching TRBD1. With 0 bases clipped from V and 4 bases from J, the junction kept 9 bases outside the gene matches. The CDR3 sequence is 17 residues long. Germline V gives CDR1 MNHEY, CDR2 SMNVEV (reference sequence). CDR3 sequence (DNA): TGTGCCAGCAGTTTATCAGTCCAGGGGACAGTTAATCAGCCCCAGCATTTT. Encoded protein: CASSLSVQGTVNQPQHF.

The chain uses TRBV28 and TRBJ2-3; 7 bases are shared with TRBD1. The CDR3 is made up of 15 amino acids. With 5 bases clipped from V and 3 bases from J, the junction kept 8 bases outside the gene matches. Germline CDR1 is MDHEN and CDR2 is SYDVKM. The CDR3 sequence: CASSLLGTETDTQYF. The DNA of the CDR3 is TGTGCCAGCAGTCTTTTGGGGACAGAAACAGATACGCAGTATTTT.

This clonotype was counted at least ten times. The rearrangement links TRBV4-1 to TRBJ2-7; possible D gene TRBD1, 5 bases. The germline V gene has CDR1 MGHRA and CDR2 YSYEKL. The CDR3 spans 15 residues. With 1 base removed from V and 4 bases from J, the gap between germline ends came to 14 bases. CDR3: CASSQGTPQMYEQYF. The CDR3 nucleotides are TGCGCCAGCAGCCAAGGGACACCTCAGATGTACGAGCAGTACTTC.

This clonotype has ten or more counts. This chain joins TRBV20-1 and TRBJ2-7; D gene uncertain. Per germline, CDR1 DFQATT and CDR2 SNEGSKA (reference sequence). CDR3 size: 13 residues. DNA of the CDR3: TGCAGCGGCTCTAATCCCCTATCCTTGGAGCAGTACTTC. Amino acid sequence: CSGSNPLSLEQYF.

This clonotype has only a few counts. The chain couples TRBV4-1 to TRBJ2-1, with D unclear. From germline, CDR1 is MGHRA and CDR2 YSYEKL. The CDR3 is 13 residues long. The V end was cut by 2 bases, the J end by 7 bases, with 9 bases between. The CDR3 DNA reads TGCGCCAGCAGCCAACCTTTGGGGAATGAGCAGTTCTTC. Its protein is CASSQPLGNEQFF.

There are many counts of this clonotype. The rearrangement uses TRBV12-3 or TRBV12-4 and TRBJ2-7; 9 bases are shared with TRBD1. The CDR3 is 14 amino acids. V lost 4 bases to trimming and J lost 7 bases; unmatched junction nucleotides: 8. The CDR3 reads CASSSVGQGREQYF. CDR3 coding DNA: TGTGCCAGCAGTTCCGTGGGACAGGGTCGGGAGCAGTACTTC.

The chain employs TRBV10-3 and TRBJ2-2; no clear D gene. The V gene lost 4 bases and the J gene lost 8 bases, with 20 bases spanning the gap. This CDR3 is built from 16 residues. Germline lookup yields CDR1 ENHRY and CDR2 SYGVKD. CDR3 in DNA: TGTGCCATCAGTGGTGTAGCTTCCTCTTCATTGGGGGAGCTGTTTTTT. Protein: CAISGVASSSLGELFF.

This clonotype was detected many times. The genes are TRBV20-1 and TRBJ1-1, with D possibly being TRBD1 (5 bases). The CDR3 runs to 12 residues. The germline V and J ends were trimmed by 3 bases and 4 bases, with 9 bases remaining between them. Germline assignment: CDR1 DFQATT and CDR2 SNEGSKA (reference sequence). This CDR3 reads CSARDTATEAFF. Here the CDR3 DNA reads TGCAGTGCTAGGGACACCGCCACTGAAGCTTTCTTT.

This clonotype was picked up many times. The rearrangement uses TRBV27 and TRBJ2-7, with TRBD2 identical over 16 bases. This CDR3 has 16 amino acids. Unmatched junction bases numbered 10, after V lost 5 bases and J lost 9 bases. The germline gives CDR1 MNHEY, CDR2 SMNVEV (reference sequence). The CDR3 protein is CASSPTGTSGGAWQYF. The CDR3 bases are TGTGCCAGCAGTCCGACCGGGACTAGCGGGGGGGCCTGGCAGTACTTC.

The chain combines TRBV27 with TRBJ1-4, with D possibly being TRBD1 (5 bases). The CDR3 runs 14 residues. Between the trimmed V and J ends, which lost 0 bases and 8 bases, there was a span of 10 bases. The germline V gene has CDR1 MNHEY and CDR2 SMNVEV (reference sequence). CDR3 sequence reads: CASSLSTEGEKLFF. The CDR3 coding sequence is TGTGCCAGCAGTTTATCGACCGAGGGGGAAAAACTGTTTTTT.

The rearrangement uses TRBV2 and TRBJ2-5; 10 bases are shared with TRBD2. The V gene end was trimmed by 7 bases and the J gene end by 5 bases; junction bases not matched to a gene: 10. The germline V gene encodes CDR1 SNHLY and CDR2 FYNNEI. The CDR3 totals 15 residues. CDR3 sequence: CASKEGAGGPETQYF. Here the CDR3 DNA reads TGTGCCAGCAAGGAAGGAGCGGGGGGGCCGGAGACCCAGTACTTC.

The chain employs TRBV10-3 and TRBJ2-1, with 9 bases that match TRBD1. After removal of 8 bases from V and 7 bases from J, the junction contained 3 bases not matched to a gene. The CDR3 loop spans 12 amino acids. The germline V gene has CDR1 ENHRY and CDR2 SYGVKD. The CDR3 loop reads CAIGQGNNEQFF. CDR3 bases: TGTGCCATCGGACAGGGGAATAATGAGCAGTTCTTC.

In this sample, this clonotype turned up many times. The rearrangement uses TRBV20-1 and TRBJ2-3; perhaps TRBD1 as D (5 bases). Trimming pared 3 bases from V and 0 bases from J, leaving 10 bases between. The CDR3 is made up of 14 amino acids. CDR1 and CDR2 from the germline V gene are DFQATT and SNEGSKA (reference sequence). CDR3 region: CSARDITSTDTQYF. The DNA of the CDR3 is TGCAGTGCTAGGGACATTACTAGCACAGATACGCAGTATTTT.

This clonotype was found many times. V gene TRBV2 combines with J gene TRBJ2-1; D possibly uses TRBD1 or TRBD2 (5 bases each). The germline gives CDR1 SNHLY, CDR2 FYNNEI. V lost 6 bases and J 0 bases, leaving 12 bases between the germline ends. The CDR3 is made up of 15 amino acids. In DNA form, the CDR3 reads TGTGCCAGCAGCGGCAGTGGGGGCTCCTACAATGAGCAGTTCTTC. Residues: CASSGSGGSYNEQFF.

This clonotype was counted many times. The gene calls are TRBV5-1 and TRBJ1-1, with D possibly TRBD1 on 6 matching bases. The germline V gene encodes CDR1 SGHRS and CDR2 YFSETQ. The CDR3 runs to 12 residues. Trimming took 4 bases from V and 4 from J, leaving 8 bases between them. In DNA, the CDR3 is TGCGCCAGCAGCACAGGGTCCACTGAAGCTTTCTTT. Protein sequence: CASSTGSTEAFF.

The rearrangement uses TRBV28 and TRBJ2-2; D might be TRBD1 or TRBD2, each matching 5 bases. Trimming stripped 2 bases from V and 7 bases from J, with 11 bases between. Germline CDR1 MDHEN, CDR2 SYDVKM. The CDR3 extends over 14 amino acids. The chain's CDR3 is CASSLRGAGGELFF. The CDR3 DNA reads TGTGCCAGCAGTTTAAGAGGGGCTGGCGGGGAGCTGTTTTTT.